This record covers a single T cell receptor beta chain. The target antigen is unknown. This sample is part of a study of T cell responses to AZD1222 COVID-19 vaccine. Across the whole study: Researchers grouped second doses given at about 4 or about 12 weeks into one pool.

The method was immunoSEQ multiplex PCR; TCRdb's version includes in-frame clones alone and lacks a portion of them. The sample consists of roughly 150,000 clones, more than 85% of them appearing once. Study-level findings and limits: Distributed over spike, vaccine-associated CD4 TCRs predominated at 160-218 and 743-854.

The sequence came from an adult in good health. This sample comprised peripheral blood, obtained on day 0 of AZD1222 vaccination.

DNA for the CDR3: TGTGCCAGCAGTTTATCATACGTAAAAGGGGGCACAGATACGCAGTATTTT. Its protein is CASSLSYVKGGTDTQYF. J is TRBJ2-3 and V is TRBV27, with a possible D match to TRBD1 (5 bases). Trimming removed 0 bases at V and 1 base at J, with 14 bases between. The length of the CDR3 is 17 residues. Germline lookup yields CDR1 MNHEY and CDR2 SMNVEV (reference sequence).